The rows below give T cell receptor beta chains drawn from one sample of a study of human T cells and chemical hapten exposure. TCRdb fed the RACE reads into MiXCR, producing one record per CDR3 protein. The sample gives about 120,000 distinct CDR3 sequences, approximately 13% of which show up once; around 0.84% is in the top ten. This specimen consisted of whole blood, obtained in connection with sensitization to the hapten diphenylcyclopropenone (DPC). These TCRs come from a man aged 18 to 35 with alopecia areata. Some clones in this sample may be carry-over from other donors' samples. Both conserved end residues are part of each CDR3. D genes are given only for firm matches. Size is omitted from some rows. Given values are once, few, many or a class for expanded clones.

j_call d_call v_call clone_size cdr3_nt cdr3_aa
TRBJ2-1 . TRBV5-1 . TGCGCCAGCAGCGGTAACAGCTACAATGAGCAGTTCTTC CASSGNSYNEQFF
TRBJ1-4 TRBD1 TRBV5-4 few TGTGCCAGCAGCTCCGGACAGGGGGCGCTTAATGAAAAACTGTTTTTT CASSSGQGALNEKLFF
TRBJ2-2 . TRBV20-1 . TGCAGTGCTACCCCCGGGGGCCTTGGCGGGGAGCTGTTTTTT CSATPGGLGGELFF
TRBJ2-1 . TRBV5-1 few TGCGCCAGCAGCTTGGCACAGGTTAGCTCCTACAATGAGCAGTTCTTC CASSLAQVSSYNEQFF
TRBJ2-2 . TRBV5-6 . TGTGCCAGCAGCTTACAGCCAACAGGGTGGCGAACCGGGGAGCTGTTTTTT CASSLQPTGWRTGELFF
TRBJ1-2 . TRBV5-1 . TGCGCCAGCAGCTTGGCCCCCGGTAATAACTATGGCTACACCTTC CASSLAPGNNYGYTF
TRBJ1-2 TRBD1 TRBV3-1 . TGTGCCAGCAGGATGAGCGGGACAGGTACTAACTATGGCTACACCTTC CASRMSGTGTNYGYTF
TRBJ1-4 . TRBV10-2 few TGCGCCAGCAGTGAGTCGACCCCTTGGGAAAAACTGTTTTTT CASSESTPWEKLFF
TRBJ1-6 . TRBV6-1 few TGTGCCAGCAGTGAAGCTCGGGATACATCCCTCCACTTT CASSEARDTSLHF
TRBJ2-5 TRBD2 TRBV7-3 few TGTGCCAGCAGCTTAGCGGGGGAGAGGGAGACCCAGTACTTC CASSLAGERETQYF
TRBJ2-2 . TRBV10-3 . TGTGCCATCAGGGAGAAGGGGCCGACGAACACCGGGGAGCTGTTTTTT CAIREKGPTNTGELFF
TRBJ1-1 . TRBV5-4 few TGTGCCAGCAGTCACACACGGGAGGGCACTGAAGCTTTCTTT CASSHTREGTEAFF
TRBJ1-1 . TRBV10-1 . TGCGCCAGCAGTGTGGCTTCAGGAGAAGCTTTCTTT CASSVASGEAFF
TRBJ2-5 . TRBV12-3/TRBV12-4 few TGTGCCAGCAGTTTAAAAGCTCACCAAGAGACCCAGTACTTC CASSLKAHQETQYF
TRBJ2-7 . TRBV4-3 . TGCGCCAGCAGCCAAGATCGGACAGCGAGCTACGAGCAGTACTTC CASSQDRTASYEQYF
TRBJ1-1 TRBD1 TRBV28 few TGTGCCAGCTCTAGTCCTGGACAGGAAAACACTGAAGCTTTCTTT CASSSPGQENTEAFF
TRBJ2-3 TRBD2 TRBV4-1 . TGCGCCAGCAGCCAAGCAAGCGGGGAATACACAGATACGCAGTATTTT CASSQASGEYTDTQYF
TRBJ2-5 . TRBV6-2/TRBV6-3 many TGTGCCAGCAGCAACTCAGAGACCCAGTACTTC CASSNSETQYF
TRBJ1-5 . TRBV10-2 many TGCGCCAGCAGTGAACAGCGTCAGCCCCAGCATTTT CASSEQRQPQHF
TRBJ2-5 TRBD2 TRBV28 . TGTGCCAGCAGTCCCCAGGGGCGGGGGGCGCAAGAGACCCAGTACTTC CASSPQGRGAQETQYF
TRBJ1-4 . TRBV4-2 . TGTGCCAGCAGCCAAGATTATTTACAGGCGCGGGAAAAACTGTTTTTT CASSQDYLQAREKLFF
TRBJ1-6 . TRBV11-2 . TGTGCCAGCAGCTTCCCCGGGGGGTACCCACCCCTCCACTTT CASSFPGGYPPLHF
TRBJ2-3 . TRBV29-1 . TGCAGCGTTGAACCGGAACAAGCTCAACCAGATACGCAGTATTTT CSVEPEQAQPDTQYF
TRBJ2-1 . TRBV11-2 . TGTGCCAGCAGCTTCACCCTCCGCGGGGGCGATTACAATGAGCAGTTCTTC CASSFTLRGGDYNEQFF
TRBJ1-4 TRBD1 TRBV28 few TGTGCCAGCAGCGGGACAGTACTTAATGAAAAACTGTTTTTT CASSGTVLNEKLFF
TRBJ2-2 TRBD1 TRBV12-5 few TGTGCTAGTGGTCAGGGACAGGGTACCGGGGAGCTGTTTTTT CASGQGQGTGELFF
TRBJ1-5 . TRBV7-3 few TGTGCCACCGATTGGGGTCCGGGCAATCAGCCCCAGCATTTT CATDWGPGNQPQHF